This T cell receptor (beta chain) was identified during a study of glioma-infiltrating T cells. Study observations and caveats: Tissue-blood divergence was below expectation in non-neoplastic patients, above in gliomas.

Amplification of TCR alpha and beta CDR3 regions from RNA used iRepertoire nested multiplex PCR. For one-step reverse transcription and amplification, 100-400 ng of tissue mRNA or PBMC total RNA was used. TCRdb fed the multiplex PCR reads into MiXCR, producing one record per CDR3 protein. This sample yields roughly 20,000 distinct CDR3 sequences, of which around 23% are seen a single time; under 15% belongs to the top ten. This clonotype was detected only a few times. What it binds is not known. Per germline, CDR1 MNHNY and CDR2 SVGAGI (reference sequence). There are 14 residues in the CDR3. With 4 bases removed from V and 2 bases from J, the gap between germline ends came to 10 bases.

Sequencing was carried out using glioma tissue, nonneoplastic brain tissue, or PBMCs (not recorded which). The receptor was isolated from a human donor with low-grade glioma or glioblastoma, undergoing nonglioma brain surgery, or in good health (not recorded which). The chain has TRBV6-6 and TRBJ2-3; TRBD2 might be the D (6 bases). The CDR3 loop reads CASSSGLNTDTQYF. The CDR3 nucleotides are TGTGCCAGCAGTTCGGGACTTAACACAGATACGCAGTATTTT.